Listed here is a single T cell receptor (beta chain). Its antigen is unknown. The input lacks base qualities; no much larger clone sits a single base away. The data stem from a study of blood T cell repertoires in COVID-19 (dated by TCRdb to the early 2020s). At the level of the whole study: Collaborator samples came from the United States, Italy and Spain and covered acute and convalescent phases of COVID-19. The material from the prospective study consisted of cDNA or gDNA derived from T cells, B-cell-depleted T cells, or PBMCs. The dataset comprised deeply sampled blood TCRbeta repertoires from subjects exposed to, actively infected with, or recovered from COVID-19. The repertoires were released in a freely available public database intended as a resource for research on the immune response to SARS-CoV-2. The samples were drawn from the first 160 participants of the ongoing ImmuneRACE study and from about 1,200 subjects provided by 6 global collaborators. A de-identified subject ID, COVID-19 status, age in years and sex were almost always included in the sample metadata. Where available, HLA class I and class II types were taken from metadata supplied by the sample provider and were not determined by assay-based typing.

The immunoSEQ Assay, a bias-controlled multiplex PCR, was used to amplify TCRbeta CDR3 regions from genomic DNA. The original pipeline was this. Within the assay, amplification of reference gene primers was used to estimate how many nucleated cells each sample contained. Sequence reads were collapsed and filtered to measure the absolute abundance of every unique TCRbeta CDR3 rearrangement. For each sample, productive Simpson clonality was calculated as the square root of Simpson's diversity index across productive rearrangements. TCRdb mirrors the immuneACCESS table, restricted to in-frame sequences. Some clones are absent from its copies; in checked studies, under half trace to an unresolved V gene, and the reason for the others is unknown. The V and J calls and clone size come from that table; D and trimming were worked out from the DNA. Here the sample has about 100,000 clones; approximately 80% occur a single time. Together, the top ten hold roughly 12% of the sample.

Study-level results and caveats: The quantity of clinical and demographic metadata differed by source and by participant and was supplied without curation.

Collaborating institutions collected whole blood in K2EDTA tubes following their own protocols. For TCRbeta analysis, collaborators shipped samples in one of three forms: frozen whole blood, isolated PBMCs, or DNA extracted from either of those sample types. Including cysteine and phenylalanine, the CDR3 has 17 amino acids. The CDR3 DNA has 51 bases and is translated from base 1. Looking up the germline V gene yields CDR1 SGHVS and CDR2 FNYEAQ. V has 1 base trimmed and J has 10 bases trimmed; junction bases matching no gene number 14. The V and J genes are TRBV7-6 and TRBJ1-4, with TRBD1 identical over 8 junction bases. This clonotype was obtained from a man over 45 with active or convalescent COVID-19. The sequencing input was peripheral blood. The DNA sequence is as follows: TGTGCCAGCAGCTTAGAAGTTAACGGACAGGGTAGTGGAAAACTGTTTTTT. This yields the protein CASSLEVNGQGSGKLFF.